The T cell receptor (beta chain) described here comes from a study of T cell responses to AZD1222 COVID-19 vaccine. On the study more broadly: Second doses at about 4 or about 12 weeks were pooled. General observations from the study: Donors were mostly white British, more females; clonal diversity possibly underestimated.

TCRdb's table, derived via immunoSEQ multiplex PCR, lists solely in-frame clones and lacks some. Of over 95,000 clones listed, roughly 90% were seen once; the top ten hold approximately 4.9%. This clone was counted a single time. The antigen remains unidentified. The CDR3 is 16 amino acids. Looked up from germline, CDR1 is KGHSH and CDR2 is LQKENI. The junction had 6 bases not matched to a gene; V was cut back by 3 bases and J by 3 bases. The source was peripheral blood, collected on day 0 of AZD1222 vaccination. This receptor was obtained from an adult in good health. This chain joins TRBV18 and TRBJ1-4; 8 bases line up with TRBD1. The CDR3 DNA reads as TGTGCCAGCTCACCTAGGCGGGACAGGCCTAATGAAAAACTGTTTTTT. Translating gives CASSPRRDRPNEKLFF.